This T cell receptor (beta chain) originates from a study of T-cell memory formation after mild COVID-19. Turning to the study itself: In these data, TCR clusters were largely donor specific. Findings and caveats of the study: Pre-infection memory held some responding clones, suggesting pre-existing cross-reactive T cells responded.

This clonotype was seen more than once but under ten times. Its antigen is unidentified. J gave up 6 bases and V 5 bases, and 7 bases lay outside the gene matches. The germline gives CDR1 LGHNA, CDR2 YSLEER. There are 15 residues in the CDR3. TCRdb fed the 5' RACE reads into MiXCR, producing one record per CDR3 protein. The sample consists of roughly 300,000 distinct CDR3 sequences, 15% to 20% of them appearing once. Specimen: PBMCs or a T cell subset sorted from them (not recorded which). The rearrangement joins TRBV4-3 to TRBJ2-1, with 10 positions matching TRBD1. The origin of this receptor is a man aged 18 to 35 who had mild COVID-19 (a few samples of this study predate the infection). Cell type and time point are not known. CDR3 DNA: TGCGCCAGCAGCTTCCGGGACAGGGGTTCCAATGAGCAGTTCTTC. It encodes CASSFRDRGSNEQFF.